This passage covers 10 T cell receptor beta chains from one sample sequenced in a study of cytomegalovirus exposure and HLA in healthy donors. Vbeta (60) and Jbeta (13) primers were used in the PCR. Sequenced by immunoSEQ multiplex PCR; TCRdb stores in-frame clones only, minus some. The sample lists about 140,000 clones; less than 80% were seen once. The sequencing input was PBMCs. The receptors shown here come from a man aged 40-55 years in good health and CMV-seropositive.

The chain recombines TRBV7-7 with TRBJ2-1, with D perhaps TRBD2 (6 bases). CDR1 is SSHAT, CDR2 FNYEAQ, per germline (reference sequence). With 4 bases removed from V and 6 bases from J, the gap between germline ends came to 13 bases. The CDR3 extends over 14 amino acids. The CDR3 is CASSSQAGLNEQFF. The CDR3 DNA reads as TGTGCCAGCAGCTCTCAAGCGGGCCTCAATGAGCAGTTCTTC.

V is TRBV7-9 and J is TRBJ2-7, with 8 bases aligning to TRBD1. This CDR3 comprises 15 residues. V shed 0 bases and J 5 bases; nucleotides not matched to a gene: 6. Germline CDR1 SEHNR, CDR2 FQNEAQ (reference sequence). The CDR3 here is CASSLAWAGGDEQYF. The CDR3 nucleotides read TGTGCCAGCAGCTTAGCGTGGGCAGGGGGCGACGAGCAGTACTTC.

V gene TRBV7-9 combines with J gene TRBJ2-7; D is uncertain. The CDR3 length is 11 residues. V lost 3 bases and J 4 bases, leaving 4 bases between the germline ends. Germline loops: CDR1 SEHNR, CDR2 FQNEAQ (reference sequence). CDR3 bases: TGTGCCAGCAGCTTCCAATACGAGCAGTACTTC. Its protein product is CASSFQYEQYF.

The rearrangement uses TRBV4-2 and TRBJ2-1; TRBD2 aligns across 7 bases. This CDR3 has 16 residues. The trim removed 0 bases at V and 3 bases at J, leaving 5 bases unmatched. Germline CDR1 and CDR2: LGHNA and YNFKEQ. The CDR3 sequence: CASSQDAGDFYNEQFF. Here the CDR3 DNA reads TGTGCCAGCAGCCAAGATGCGGGAGATTTCTACAATGAGCAGTTCTTC.

The rearrangement uses TRBV5-1 and TRBJ2-1; D not resolved. Germline loops: CDR1 SGHRS, CDR2 YFSETQ. Between the trimmed V and J ends, which lost 4 bases and 0 bases, there was a span of 8 bases. The CDR3 has 14 amino acids. CDR3 amino acids: CASSLPSSYNEQFF. For the CDR3, the DNA is TGCGCCAGCAGCCTCCCGAGCTCCTACAATGAGCAGTTCTTC. The complete variable domain, with remaining parts taken from reference TRBV5-1 and TRBJ2-1, reads KAGVTQTPRYLIKTRGQQVTLSCSPISGHRSVSWYQQTPGQGLQFLFEYFSETQRNKGNFPGRFSGRQFSNSRSEMNVSTLELGDSALYLCASSLPSSYNEQFFGPGTRLTVL.

The genes are TRBV14 and TRBJ2-3, with 7 bases that match TRBD2. The V gene's germline CDR1 is SGHDN and CDR2 FVKESK. Losses at the gene ends were 4 bases for V and 4 bases for J; bases not matched to a gene: 11. The CDR3 length is 16 residues. The CDR3 DNA sequence: TGTGCCAGCAGCCCCACCTGGACTAGTTGGGCAGATACGCAGTATTTT. The encoded protein is CASSPTWTSWADTQYF.

The chain carries TRBV13 and TRBJ2-3, with 11 bases that match TRBD2. The CDR3 sequence is 15 residues long. Trimming at V came to 5 bases and at J to 2 bases, leaving 3 bases not matched to a gene. Germline values: CDR1 PRHDT, CDR2 FYEKMQ (reference sequence). CDR3 bases: TGTGCCAGCAGCCTTAGCGGGAGGGCCACAGATACGCAGTATTTT. It is translated as CASSLSGRATDTQYF. Combining the CDR3 with reference TRBV13 and TRBJ2-3 gives the whole variable domain AAGVIQSPRHLIKEKRETATLKCYPIPRHDTVYWYQQGPGQDPQFLISFYEKMQSDKGSIPDRFSAQQFSDYHSELNMSSLELGDSALYFCASSLSGRATDTQYFGPGTRLTVL.

CDR3: CASSGTGWNQPQHF. In DNA, the CDR3 is TGTGCCAGCAGTGGGACAGGGTGGAATCAGCCCCAGCATTTT. V and J are TRBV6-1 and TRBJ1-5; TRBD1 matches 8 bases. Per the germline V gene, CDR1 is MNHNS and CDR2 is SASEGT. This CDR3 has 14 residues. With V trimmed by 4 bases and J by 4 bases, 3 bases remained unmatched.

This clone was seen only once. This rearrangement joins TRBV7-6 to TRBJ1-4; a weak D match, TRBD1 (6 bases). CDR3 size: 15 residues. The V end was cut by 3 bases, the J end by 3 bases, with 11 bases between. Germline CDR1 SGHVS, CDR2 FNYEAQ. DNA of the CDR3: TGTGCCAGCAGCTTTCAACAGGGACCTAATGAAAAACTGTTTTTT. It yields the protein CASSFQQGPNEKLFF.

This rearrangement joins TRBV7-9 to TRBJ2-7; tentative D call: TRBD1 (5 bases). The V end lost 6 bases, the J end lost 4 bases, and 19 bases lay between the germline ends. Germline CDR1 SEHNR, CDR2 FQNEAQ (reference sequence). The CDR3 totals 15 residues. The CDR3 region has the DNA TGTGCCAGCAGGCTTGTCGTACCAGGGATGTACGAGCAGTACTTC. Translating gives CASRLVVPGMYEQYF.